Given below is one T cell receptor (beta chain) in context. The antigen is not known. The entry originates in a study of graft-versus-host responses after intestinal transplantation. Looking at the study overall: Recipients across the board were started on anti-thymocyte globulin induction, then kept on tacrolimus and steroids for approximately three years. Study-wide findings and caveats: Declining HvG levels early post-transplant were linked to peak circulating GvH clone levels. Allografts of patients with graft-donor T cell macrochimerism showed high graft-versus-host to host-versus-graft clone ratios. GvH clones detected in recipient marrow included some appearing first in ileum or blood.

Repertoires were generated with immunoSEQ multiplex PCR, while TCRdb's copy carries only in-frame clones and drops some. The table records around 90,000 clones, less than 95% of them present only once. The V gene's germline CDR1 is WNHNN and CDR2 SYGVQD (reference sequence). This CDR3 is 14 amino acids long. V was pared by 7 bases and J by 4 bases, with 14 bases between. The chain has TRBV10-1 and TRBJ2-1, with D perhaps TRBD2 (7 bases). The sequences come from unstimulated CD4+ T cells sorted from spleen or lymph node cells, collected before transplant. The sequence was collected from a human donor who was the organ donor for an intestinal transplant. The CDR3 DNA sequence: TGCGCCAGCATATTTGAGGGGGGGTACAATGAGCAGTTCTTC. Amino acid sequence: CASIFEGGYNEQFF.